These T cell receptor beta chains were read from a single sample in a study of Ad26.COV2.S vaccination and SARS-CoV-2 variants. The table came from immunoSEQ multiplex PCR; TCRdb's copy has only in-frame clones and leaves some out. In the table there are roughly 390,000 clones, about nine tenths of which are singletons. Sequencing was performed on peripheral blood, taken in a trial of Ad26.COV2.S vaccine versus placebo. These receptors all stem from a person aged 18 to 65 who received the Ad26.COV2.S COVID-19 vaccine or a placebo. Each CDR3 is given with its conserved first and last residue. The order of the fields is clone size, V gene, J gene, D gene, CDR3 DNA, CDR3 protein. D genes are given only for firm matches. Some rows mark clone size as missing; the rest say once, few, many or name a class of expanded clone.

.	TRBV19	TRBJ1-2	.	TGTGCCAGTAGTACTTCCGGACAGATCTACTATGGCTACACCTTC	CASSTSGQIYYGYTF
once	TRBV5-1	TRBJ1-2	.	TGCGCCAGCAGCCCAAGGGCGGGGGAGCCTAACTATGGCTACGCCTTC	CASSPRAGEPNYGYAF
.	TRBV2	TRBJ2-7	.	TGTGCCAGCAGTGATTTTGGGGACAACGAGCAGTACTTC	CASSDFGDNEQYF
.	TRBV15	TRBJ2-1	.	TGTGCCACCAGCAGAGATTTCTCCGGGGGCGAGCAGTTCTTC	CATSRDFSGGEQFF
.	TRBV5-4	TRBJ2-2	TRBD1	TGTGCCAGCAGCTTGGCCCGAGAGACAGGGAACGGGGAGCTGTTTTTT	CASSLARETGNGELFF
.	TRBV2	TRBJ1-6	.	TGTGCCAGCAGTGCGATTAATTCACCCCTCCACTTT	CASSAINSPLHF
.	TRBV2	TRBJ2-7	TRBD2	TGTGCCAGCAGTGAATTAAATAGCGGGGGGACTTACGAGCAGTACTTC	CASSELNSGGTYEQYF
.	TRBV6-4	TRBJ1-1	TRBD1	TGTGCCAGCAGTGCCGGGACAGGGTGGACAAACACTGAAGCTTTCTTT	CASSAGTGWTNTEAFF
.	TRBV5-1	TRBJ2-1	.	TGCGCCAGCAGCTTCGACAGTAGTCAGGTCTTC	CASSFDSSQVF
.	TRBV7-2	TRBJ2-6	.	TGTGCCAGCAGCTTAGGACAGGTTCCCTCTGGGGCCAACGTCCTGACTTTC	CASSLGQVPSGANVLTF
.	TRBV10-3	TRBJ2-2	TRBD2	TGTGCCATCAGGAGGACTAGCGGGGGATCCAACACCGGGGAGCTGTTTTTT	CAIRRTSGGSNTGELFF
.	TRBV28	TRBJ2-7	.	TGTGCCAGCAGTTTGGGGAGGGGGCCCCCCCTGACCTACGAGCAGTACTTC	CASSLGRGPPLTYEQYF
.	TRBV6-5	TRBJ1-5	.	TGTGCCAGCAGCCGGTGGGGGAGGCACCAGCCCCAGCATTTT	CASSRWGRHQPQHF
.	TRBV6-5	TRBJ2-5	.	TGTGCCAGCACCTCGGACTTCCGGTCCCAGTACTTC	CASTSDFRSQYF
.	TRBV4-2	TRBJ1-1	.	TGTGCCAGCAGCCAAGAAGGGAGGGACACTGAAGCTTTCTTT	CASSQEGRDTEAFF
.	TRBV7-7	TRBJ2-3	TRBD1	TGTGCCAGCAGCTTAGGGGTAGGGGGCATGGCGCAGTATTTT	CASSLGVGGMAQYF
.	TRBV11-2	TRBJ1-1	TRBD1	TGTGCCAGCAGCCTCAGGGGGCTTCTGAACACTGAAGCTTTCTTT	CASSLRGLLNTEAFF
.	TRBV7-2	TRBJ2-5	.	TGTGCCAGCAGCTTAGCCCCGGGGGATGAGACCCAGTACTTC	CASSLAPGDETQYF
.	TRBV7-6	TRBJ1-6	.	TGTGCCAGCAGCTTAGAACCGCGGTTTAATTCACCCCTCCACTTT	CASSLEPRFNSPLHF
once	TRBV13	TRBJ2-2	.	TGTGCCAGCAGCAACGGACAGATATACCCTTTTGCCGGGGAGCTGTTTTTT	CASSNGQIYPFAGELFF
.	TRBV5-8	TRBJ2-3	.	TGTGCCAGCAGCGCATTAGCAGATACGCAGTATTTT	CASSALADTQYF
.	TRBV4-3	TRBJ2-7	.	TGCGCCAGCAGCCAAGATGCCAGTAGCTCCTACGAGCAGTACTTC	CASSQDASSSYEQYF
.	TRBV4-1	TRBJ1-1	.	TGCGCCAGCAGCCCACGGGGGCTGTACACTGAAGCTTTCTTT	CASSPRGLYTEAFF
.	TRBV6-2/TRBV6-3	TRBJ2-1	.	TGTGCCAGCAGTTACCACAATGCGGGGAGTAATGAGCAGTTCTTC	CASSYHNAGSNEQFF
.	TRBV6-5	TRBJ2-5	TRBD1	TGTGCCAGCAGATCCGGGACAGGGGGAGAGACCCAGTACTTC	CASRSGTGGETQYF
.	TRBV2	TRBJ1-1	TRBD1	TGTGCCAGCAGTCAGGGGGGGAACACTGAAGCTTTCTTT	CASSQGGNTEAFF
many	TRBV27	TRBJ2-7	.	TGTGCCAGCAGTTTATGGGCTGACTCCTACGAGCAGTACTTC	CASSLWADSYEQYF
.	TRBV7-2	TRBJ1-5	.	TGTGCCAGCAGCTTAGTCCGTTTTGAGCCCCAGCATTTT	CASSLVRFEPQHF
.	TRBV5-4	TRBJ1-5	.	TGTGCCAGCAGCTTGACGGGATCAAATCAGCCCCAGCATTTT	CASSLTGSNQPQHF
.	TRBV29-1	TRBJ2-3	TRBD1	TGCAGCGTGGGACAGAACTCAGATACGCAGTATTTT	CSVGQNSDTQYF
.	TRBV7-9	TRBJ1-2	TRBD1	TGTGCCAGCTCCGGACAGGGGCGCGGCTATGGCTACACCTTC	CASSGQGRGYGYTF
.	TRBV27	TRBJ2-3	.	TGTGCCAGCAGCCGCTACAGGAGTAGCACAGATACGCAGTATTTT	CASSRYRSSTDTQYF
.	TRBV5-1	TRBJ2-2	TRBD2	TGCGCCAGCAGCCACCAGACTAGCGGGGCCACCGGGGAGCTGTTTTTT	CASSHQTSGATGELFF
.	TRBV5-1	TRBJ2-1	TRBD2	TGCGCCAGCAGCCCCGAGACTAGCGGGGCGACTCTTGAGCAGTTCTTC	CASSPETSGATLEQFF
.	TRBV2	TRBJ2-7	TRBD1	TGTGCCAGCAGCGGGACAGTCTCCTACGAGCAGTACTTC	CASSGTVSYEQYF
.	TRBV4-1	TRBJ1-3	.	TGCGCCAGCAGCCAGGGGGGGCCTGGAAACACCATATATTTT	CASSQGGPGNTIYF
.	TRBV9	TRBJ2-1	.	TGTGCCAGCAGCGTAGGTCTAGGAATAGCTGAGCAGTTCTTC	CASSVGLGIAEQFF
.	TRBV4-3	TRBJ2-2	.	TGCGCCAGCAGCCAAGTTTTAGGCGGGGAGCTGTTTTTT	CASSQVLGGELFF
.	TRBV2	TRBJ2-7	TRBD2	TGTGCCAGCAGTGTGGAGCGGGGGGCGACCTACGAGCAGTACTTC	CASSVERGATYEQYF
.	TRBV7-9	TRBJ2-6	.	TGTGCGGCCGTAGGGGCCTCGACTGGGGCCAACGTCCTGACTTTC	CAAVGASTGANVLTF
.	TRBV2	TRBJ2-3	.	TGTGCCAGCAGTGATAATGGTCATACGCAGTATTTT	CASSDNGHTQYF
.	TRBV2	TRBJ2-2	.	TGTGCCAGCTGCATCGTGGCGAACACCGGGGAGCTGTTTTTT	CASCIVANTGELFF
.	TRBV3-1/TRBV3-2	TRBJ1-6	.	TGTGCCAGCAGCCACACCGGGACCTATAATTCACCCCTCCACTTT	CASSHTGTYNSPLHF
.	TRBV7-8	TRBJ2-7	.	TGTGCCAGCAGCTTCAATATAGGCATAGGCATCTACGAGCAGTACTTC	CASSFNIGIGIYEQYF
.	TRBV2	TRBJ1-3	.	TGTGCCAGCAGTGCAGAACGGGTCTCTGGAAACACCATATATTTT	CASSAERVSGNTIYF
.	TRBV5-1	TRBJ2-3	.	TGCGCCAGCAGCTTTTCGGGGGTCACAGATACGCAGTATTTT	CASSFSGVTDTQYF
.	TRBV5-5	TRBJ1-4	TRBD1	TGTGCCAGCGGAATACAGGGGGAGGGGGAACTGTTTTTT	CASGIQGEGELFF
.	TRBV18	TRBJ1-1	TRBD1	TGTGCCAGCTCACCAAGGACAGGGGACACTGAAGCTTTCTTT	CASSPRTGDTEAFF
.	TRBV2	TRBJ1-2	TRBD1	TGTGCCAGCACCGGTCGGGACAGGGATGGCTACACCTTC	CASTGRDRDGYTF
.	TRBV7-6	TRBJ2-1	.	TGTGCCAGCAGCTTAGATCCGGTCGGTGAGCAGTTCTTC	CASSLDPVGEQFF
.	TRBV29-1	TRBJ1-2	TRBD1	TGCAGCGCCGATCAGGGGGCTCAGAGTGGCTACACCTTC	CSADQGAQSGYTF
.	TRBV30	TRBJ1-4	.	TGTGCCTTGCGGACGGACACTAATGAAAAACTGTTTTTT	CALRTDTNEKLFF
.	TRBV10-2	TRBJ2-3	.	TGCGCCAGCAGTGATGGAGGGGTAAATACGCAGTATTTT	CASSDGGVNTQYF
.	TRBV12-3/TRBV12-4	TRBJ2-5	.	TGTGCCAGTGGACAGCAAGAGACCCAGTACTTC	CASGQQETQYF
.	TRBV11-2	TRBJ2-1	.	TGTGCCAGCAGCCAACCTTCCGGGAGCTACAATGAGCAGTTCTTC	CASSQPSGSYNEQFF
.	TRBV19	TRBJ1-1	.	TGTGCCAGTAGTATCGTATGGTCGAACACTGAAGCTTTCTTT	CASSIVWSNTEAFF